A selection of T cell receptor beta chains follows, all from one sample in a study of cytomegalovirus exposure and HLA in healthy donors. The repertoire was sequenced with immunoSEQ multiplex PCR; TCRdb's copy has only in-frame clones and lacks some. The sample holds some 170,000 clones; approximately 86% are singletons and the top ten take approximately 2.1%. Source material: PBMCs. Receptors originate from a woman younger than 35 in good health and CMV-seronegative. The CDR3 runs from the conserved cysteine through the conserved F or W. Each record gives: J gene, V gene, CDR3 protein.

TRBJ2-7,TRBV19,CASSIVSTGTGAIEQYF
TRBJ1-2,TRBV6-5,CASSWGQGNYGYTF
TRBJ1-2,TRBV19,CASSVPDRVRGYTF
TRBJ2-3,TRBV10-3,CAIRPGGLSTDTQYF
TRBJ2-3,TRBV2,CASSVTGVTDTQYF
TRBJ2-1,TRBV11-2,CASRLVSGLNEQFF
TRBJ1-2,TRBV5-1,CASSPDRGYGYTF
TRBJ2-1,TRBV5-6,CASSLSGRNEQFF
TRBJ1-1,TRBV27,CASSLQGNTEAFF
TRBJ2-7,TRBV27,CASSSAGTGLLEQYF
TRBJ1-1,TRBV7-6,CASSAVGTGRVGTEAFF
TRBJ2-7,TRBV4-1,CASSPFTGRGTYEQYF
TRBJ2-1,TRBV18,CASSPPEGLADYNEQFF
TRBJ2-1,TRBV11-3,CASSLVAGRGNEQFF
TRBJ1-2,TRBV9,CASSGQGIGGYTF
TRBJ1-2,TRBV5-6,CASSLWTGPSNYGYTF
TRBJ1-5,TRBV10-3,CAISESGTGNNQPQHF
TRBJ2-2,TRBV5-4,CASTLSGHSNTGELFF
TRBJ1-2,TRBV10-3,CAIRGTGPQGQEDYGYTF
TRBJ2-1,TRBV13,CASSSYRSSYNEQFF
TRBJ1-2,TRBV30,CAWMIKGPSYGYTF
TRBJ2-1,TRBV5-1,CASSLGDRSYNEQFF
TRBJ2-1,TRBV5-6,CASKPGNAPYNEQFF
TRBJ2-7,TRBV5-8,CASPQGTYEQYF
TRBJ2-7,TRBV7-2,CASSLAILAGEQYF
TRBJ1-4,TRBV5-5,CASSLPAVAGGWEKLFF
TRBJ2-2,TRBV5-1,CASSLDGQGMSKTGELFF
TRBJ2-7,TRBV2,CASTAGVGSSYEQYF
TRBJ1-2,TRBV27,CASSWGGQGIAGYTF
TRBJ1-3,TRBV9,CASSVARTAAGNTIYF
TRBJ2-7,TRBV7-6,CASSRRLAGNDEQYF
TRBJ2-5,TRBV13,CASSQTLAGGPREETQYF
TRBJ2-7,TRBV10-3,CAIRGTGNAYEQYF
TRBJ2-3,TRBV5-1,CASSLDRSTDTQYF
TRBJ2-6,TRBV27,CASRRASGANVLTF
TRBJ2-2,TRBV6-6,CASTREWGSGELFF
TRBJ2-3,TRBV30,CAWSVGVGGVGTDTQYF
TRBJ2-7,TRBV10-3,CAISGPPSSYEQYF
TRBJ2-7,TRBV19,CASSMGAGLNYEQYF
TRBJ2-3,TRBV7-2,CASSLAVAGGTDTQYF
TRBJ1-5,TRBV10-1,CASSPKREQGANNQPQHF
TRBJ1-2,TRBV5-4,CASSLQGQYGYTF
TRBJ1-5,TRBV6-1,CASSEATIGGNQPQHF
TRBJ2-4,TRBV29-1,CSASGRLNIQYF
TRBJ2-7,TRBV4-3,CASSQDLGTVGAYEQYF
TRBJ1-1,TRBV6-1,CASSERGKDTEAFF
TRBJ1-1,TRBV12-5,CASGLVQIERAMNTEAFF
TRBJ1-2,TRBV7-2,CASSLGQLYGYTF
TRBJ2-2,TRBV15,CATSRGTSGIHGELFF
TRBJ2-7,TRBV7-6,CASSLGLAGGPTGEQYF
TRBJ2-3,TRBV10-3,CAIRTGSITDTQYF
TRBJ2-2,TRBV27,CASSLISGTGAGELFF
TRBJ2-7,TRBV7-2,CASALGLGTGIYEQYF
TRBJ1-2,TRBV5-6,CASSFSRLANYGYTF